The rows below give T cell receptor beta chains drawn from one sample of a study of shared clonotypes between healthy human individuals. The repertoire was sequenced with immunoSEQ multiplex PCR; TCRdb's copy has only in-frame clones and lacks some. The data show 950,000 to 1,100,000 clones, 60% to 80% seen once. Sequencing was done on a sample of memory CD4+ T cells sorted from blood. The receptors derive from a man between 18 and 35 years old in good health. The conserved cysteine and the conserved F or W are not part of the CDR3 here. The order of the fields is J gene, CDR3 length, D gene, V gene, CDR3 protein. D genes are given only for firm matches.

TRBJ1-5,13,NA,TRBV15,ATSRDAAGDQPQH
TRBJ2-1,12,NA,TRBV5-1,ASSLPARYNEQF
TRBJ2-3,13,TRBD2,TRBV19,ASQIAGGATDTQY
TRBJ1-2,11,TRBD1,TRBV7-8,ASSSTGDWGYT
TRBJ2-1,14,TRBD2,TRBV6-6,ASRGVAGRVNNEQF
TRBJ2-7,12,TRBD1,TRBV29-1,SVGGGTGVVEQY
TRBJ1-2,12,TRBD1,TRBV25-1,ASSEGQGTLGYT
TRBJ2-5,13,TRBD1,TRBV18,ASSLGTGTQETQY
TRBJ2-3,13,NA,TRBV15,ATRLTGAGTDTQY
TRBJ1-4,12,TRBD1,TRBV5-1,ASSATGVDEKLF
TRBJ2-1,11,NA,TRBV6-5,ASSKPPGREQF
TRBJ2-2,14,NA,TRBV30,AWSVKGGGHTGELF
TRBJ1-1,11,NA,TRBV5-1,ASSLVFGGEAF
TRBJ2-5,15,TRBD2,TRBV7-8,ASRAIRAGAVQETQY
TRBJ1-5,13,NA,TRBV28,ASTPSGWGDQPQH
TRBJ2-5,11,NA,TRBV7-2,ASSRDRGETQY
TRBJ1-1,10,NA,TRBV5-1,ASSPMGTEAF
TRBJ2-7,12,TRBD1,TRBV6-5,ASSTSGQPYEQY
TRBJ2-2,16,TRBD2,TRBV5-4,ASSPGLAGGPYTGELF
TRBJ2-5,11,TRBD1,TRBV10-1,ASSGQGEETQY
TRBJ1-3,10,NA,TRBV6-6,ASMGARNTIY
TRBJ2-5,14,NA,TRBV7-2,ASSPYMVLSGETQY
TRBJ1-2,11,NA,TRBV27,ASSFREQIGYT
TRBJ2-7,13,TRBD2,TRBV6-5,ASSSAGPGRGEQY
TRBJ2-1,11,TRBD2,TRBV10-3,AINSGREGEQF
TRBJ2-1,14,TRBD1,TRBV25-1,ASSASPGQGVNEQF
TRBJ2-7,13,TRBD1,TRBV5-3,ARGSVDRVSHEQY
TRBJ1-2,11,TRBD1,TRBV7-2,ASSPQGRRGYT
TRBJ2-3,13,TRBD2,TRBV2,ASSGGTSVLDTQY
TRBJ1-4,12,NA,TRBV27,ASSPRGTNEKLF
TRBJ1-5,10,NA,TRBV19,ASSPRGQPQH
TRBJ2-2,14,NA,TRBV9,ASSVASGHNTGELF
TRBJ2-7,11,TRBD2,TRBV6-5,ASQRGSSYEQY
TRBJ1-2,10,NA,TRBV28,ASTLQGGGYT
TRBJ2-5,12,TRBD2,TRBV28,ASSLSGGGETQY
TRBJ2-6,14,NA,TRBV5-4,ASSRQLDLGANVLT
TRBJ2-1,14,NA,TRBV4-1,ASSQEGGVTYNEQF
TRBJ2-7,10,NA,TRBV30,AWSRDGYEQY
TRBJ2-1,11,NA,TRBV10-3,AISEFGANEQF
TRBJ2-1,13,NA,TRBV2,ASSDMGTVYNEQF
TRBJ1-6,12,TRBD1,TRBV27,ASRRDRVDSPLH
TRBJ2-3,13,TRBD1,TRBV7-9,ASSSMDRGGDTQY
TRBJ1-1,12,NA,TRBV7-6,ASSLGAGVTEAF
TRBJ2-3,12,NA,TRBV10-3,AISAGGSTDTQY
TRBJ2-2,13,TRBD1,TRBV6-1,ASSGPGQPTGELF
TRBJ1-1,8,NA,TRBV2,ASMVREAF
TRBJ1-3,14,NA,TRBV5-1,ASSAAPGRDGNTIY
TRBJ1-6,14,TRBD1,TRBV4-1,ASSGKLDRGGSPLH
TRBJ2-7,11,TRBD2,TRBV6-6,ASRLAGTYEQY
TRBJ2-5,14,TRBD2,TRBV7-2,ASSLGPSGPGGTQY
TRBJ2-7,13,NA,TRBV28,ASGGTGTAPYEQY
TRBJ1-2,14,TRBD1,TRBV5-1,ASSFGGTVLNYGYT
TRBJ1-1,11,NA,TRBV7-2,ASSFRDYTEAF
TRBJ2-6,13,NA,TRBV5-1,ASSSDISGANVLT
TRBJ2-7,14,NA,TRBV7-2,ASSTRGGSGTYEQY
TRBJ2-1,13,NA,TRBV11-2,ASKDGAAGFREQF
TRBJ2-7,9,NA,TRBV30,AWSGVRKTL
TRBJ2-7,18,TRBD2,TRBV30,ACTANPGTSGRMMVHEQY